Presented here are 15 T cell receptor beta chains from one specimen sequenced in a study of cytomegalovirus exposure and HLA in healthy donors. PCR involved 60 Vbeta and 13 Jbeta primers. Generated by immunoSEQ multiplex PCR, the TCRdb table keeps only in-frame clones and is missing some. In the table there are 150,000 to 200,000 clones, 78% of which are singletons. The sample consisted of PBMCs. The source is a woman under 40 in good health and CMV-seropositive.

This clone has more than one count but fewer than ten. This chain joins TRBV6-1 and TRBJ2-7; maybe TRBD2 (5 bases). In germline, CDR1 is MNHNS, CDR2 SASEGT. The CDR3 is 11 residues long. The V end was cut by 6 bases, the J end by 7 bases, with 10 bases between. CDR3 protein: CASRERGEQYF. The DNA for the CDR3 is TGTGCCAGCAGGGAACGAGGGGAGCAGTACTTC.

This clone was detected a few times. V and J are TRBV5-1 and TRBJ2-5; TRBD1 is a possible D gene (6 bases). Trimming pared 5 bases from V and 3 bases from J, leaving 8 bases between. There are 12 residues in the CDR3. The germline CDR1 and CDR2 sequences are SGHRS and YFSETQ. Written as DNA, the CDR3 is TGCGCCAGCAGACAGGGTAAAGAGACCCAGTACTTC. Its translation: CASRQGKETQYF. Full variable domain (outside the CDR3, taken from reference TRBV5-1 and TRBJ2-5): KAGVTQTPRYLIKTRGQQVTLSCSPISGHRSVSWYQQTPGQGLQFLFEYFSETQRNKGNFPGRFSGRQFSNSRSEMNVSTLELGDSALYLCASRQGKETQYFGPGTRLLVL.

The rearrangement uses TRBV10-1 and TRBJ1-2, with a tentative D call TRBD1 (5 bases). The CDR3 has 13 residues. The germline V and J ends were trimmed by 2 bases and 4 bases, with 8 bases remaining between them. The germline gives CDR1 WNHNN, CDR2 SYGVQD (reference sequence). The CDR3 spells CASSETGGYGYTF. The CDR3 DNA reads as TGCGCCAGCAGTGAGACGGGGGGCTATGGCTACACCTTC.

The gene calls are TRBV29-1 and TRBJ2-1; 8 nucleotides line up with TRBD2. V trimming: 1 base; J trimming: 3 bases; junction bases outside the gene matches: 5. Germline V gene lookup returns CDR1 SQVTM and CDR2 ANQGSEA. The CDR3 contains 15 residues. The CDR3 bases are TGCAGCGTTGAAGGACTGAGCGGGGGCTACAATGAGCAGTTCTTC. Its translation is CSVEGLSGGYNEQFF.

DNA for the CDR3: TGTGCCAGCAGTATTATACAGGGGGCCCACGAGCAGTACTTC. It yields the protein CASSIIQGAHEQYF. This chain links TRBV27 with TRBJ2-7; 9 positions match TRBD1. Germline V gene sequence: CDR1 MNHEY, CDR2 SMNVEV (reference sequence). This CDR3 comprises 14 residues. V lost 5 bases and J lost 5; bases outside the gene matches: 7.

The chain uses TRBV21-1 and TRBJ2-2; the DNA was not used to check the table's D call, TRBD2. TRBV21-1 is recorded as a pseudogene. The CDR3 is made up of 16 amino acids. CDR3 sequence reads: CATSRAGAPNTGELFF. The CDR3 coding sequence is TGTGCCACCTCGCGCGCGGGGGCACCTAACACCGGGGAGCTGTTTTTT.

The rearrangement links TRBV5-1 to TRBJ2-7, with 8 bases fitting TRBD1. The trim removed 0 bases at V and 3 bases at J, leaving 2 bases unmatched. Germline V gene data show CDR1 as SGHRS and CDR2 as YFSETQ. This CDR3 is built from 14 residues. As DNA, the CDR3 is TGCGCCAGCAGCTTGGCGGGACAGGTCTACGAGCAGTACTTC. This sequence encodes CASSLAGQVYEQYF.

This rearrangement joins TRBV29-1 to TRBJ2-7; 12 bases match TRBD2. Germline V gene data show CDR1 as SQVTM and CDR2 as ANQGSEA. The V and J ends lost 4 bases and 2 bases, in that order; junction bases with no gene match: 0. The CDR3 spans 13 residues. CDR3 coding DNA: TGCAGCGTTGGGACTAGCGGGACCTACGAGCAGTACTTC. Encoded protein: CSVGTSGTYEQYF.

The CDR3 here is CASSPPRGAGNTIYF. The CDR3 DNA is TGTGCCAGCAGCCCCCCCCGGGGTGCCGGGAACACCATATATTTT. This chain connects TRBV6-6 to TRBJ1-3; D gene uncertain. Trimming shortened V by 6 bases and J by 7 bases, and 19 bases separated the two germline ends. The CDR3 is 15 amino acids. Germline CDR1 MNHNY, CDR2 SVGAGI (reference sequence).

The CDR3 DNA reads as TGTGCCAGCAGTGATGTTCGCTCCTACAATGAGCAGTTCTTC. It codes for CASSDVRSYNEQFF. The gene calls are TRBV2 and TRBJ2-1; no firm D call. The V end lost 3 bases, the J end lost 0 bases, and 6 bases lay between the germline ends. Germline V lookup: CDR1 SNHLY, CDR2 FYNNEI. CDR3 length: 14 residues.

The chain recombines TRBV6-1 with TRBJ2-7; TRBD1 aligns across 10 bases. V dropped 5 bases and J dropped 9; count of bases not matched to a gene: 7. Germline CDR1 reads MNHNS; CDR2 reads SASEGT. The CDR3 totals 13 residues. This CDR3 is CASSLDRGVRQYF. DNA of the CDR3: TGTGCCAGCAGTCTGGACAGGGGGGTTCGGCAGTACTTC.

CDR3 nucleotide sequence: TGTGCCAGCAGTTACCCGACAGGGGGAAAATCTGAAGCTTTCTTT. Translation gives CASSYPTGGKSEAFF. The chain has TRBV6-6 and TRBJ1-1, with 9 bases that match TRBD1. The germline CDR1 and CDR2 sequences are MNHNY and SVGAGI (reference sequence). The CDR3 totals 15 residues. V dropped 2 bases and J dropped 6; count of bases not matched to a gene: 7.

This clone was observed a handful of times. This chain links TRBV6-6 with TRBJ1-5; D unclear. Germline CDR1 MNHNY, CDR2 SVGAGI (reference sequence). The CDR3 is 15 amino acids. V lost 6 bases to trimming and J lost 2 bases, with 14 bases between them. The CDR3, as DNA: TGTGCCAGCAGCCTACGTAACCGGGGCAATCAGCCCCAGCATTTT. It translates to CASSLRNRGNQPQHF.

V and J are TRBV7-9 and TRBJ2-3, with D possibly being TRBD2 (5 bases). The CDR3 runs to 11 residues. Germline assignment: CDR1 SEHNR and CDR2 FQNEAQ (reference sequence). V lost 7 bases, J lost 4 bases, and 6 bases lay in between. Here the CDR3 reads CASIGADTQYF. As DNA, the CDR3 is TGTGCCAGCATCGGGGCAGATACGCAGTATTTT.

This clone occurred a few times. The V gene is TRBV5-1, the J gene TRBJ1-4; D ambiguous. CDR3 length: 16 residues. V lost 4 bases to trimming and J lost 1 base, with 14 bases between them. Germline CDR1 reads SGHRS; CDR2 reads YFSETQ. CDR3 nucleotides: TGCGCCAGCAGCGAAAGAACCCGGGAAACTAATGAAAAACTGTTTTTT. Translation gives CASSERTRETNEKLFF.